The rows below give T cell receptor beta chains drawn from one sample of a study of shared T cell receptors in the human thymus. Libraries were prepared by immunoSEQ multiplex PCR; TCRdb keeps only in-frame clonotypes and omits some of them. The table shows about 540,000 clones, with around 82% occurring only once. These data also formed part of another study, on human thymus T cells.

The sample taken for sequencing was thymocytes. Receptor source: a boy under two years old with a congenital heart defect. Each CDR3 is given with its conserved first and last residue. Fields, in order: D gene, J gene, clone size, V gene, CDR3 protein, CDR3 DNA. The D gene is left open where the match is weak. Only part of the rows carry a size: once, few, many, or a class if the clone is expanded.

D gene: -
J gene: TRBJ2-7
clone size: once
V gene: TRBV7-5
CDR3 protein: CARSESSGGAYEQYF
CDR3 DNA: TGTGCCAGAAGCGAGTCTAGCGGGGGAGCCTACGAGCAGTACTTC

D gene: -
J gene: TRBJ2-7
clone size: -
V gene: TRBV13
CDR3 protein: CASSQDRTYEQYF
CDR3 DNA: TGTGCCAGCAGCCAGGACAGAACCTACGAGCAGTACTTC

D gene: TRBD1
J gene: TRBJ2-2
clone size: few
V gene: TRBV10-3
CDR3 protein: CAISERWGTEVPAGELFF
CDR3 DNA: TGTGCCATCAGTGAGAGGTGGGGGACAGAGGTCCCGGCCGGGGAGCTGTTTTTT

D gene: -
J gene: TRBJ1-5
clone size: -
V gene: TRBV7-8
CDR3 protein: CASSAYRIGNQPQHF
CDR3 DNA: TGTGCCAGCAGCGCCTACAGGATTGGCAATCAGCCCCAGCATTTT

D gene: TRBD2
J gene: TRBJ2-1
clone size: -
V gene: TRBV9
CDR3 protein: CASSVASGSALPPYNEQFF
CDR3 DNA: TGTGCCAGCAGCGTAGCTAGCGGGAGCGCCCTCCCTCCCTACAATGAGCAGTTCTTC

D gene: -
J gene: TRBJ2-7
clone size: -
V gene: TRBV10-3
CDR3 protein: CAIGEAGEQYF
CDR3 DNA: TGTGCCATCGGAGAAGCAGGGGAGCAGTACTTC

D gene: TRBD2
J gene: TRBJ2-7
clone size: few
V gene: TRBV7-9
CDR3 protein: CASSLTGGPSNEQYF
CDR3 DNA: TGTGCCAGCAGCTTAACGGGAGGTCCTTCCAACGAGCAGTACTTC

D gene: TRBD2
J gene: TRBJ2-2
clone size: -
V gene: TRBV4-2
CDR3 protein: CASSQDTGTSAPKTGELFF
CDR3 DNA: TGTGCCAGCAGCCAAGATACCGGGACTAGCGCACCAAAAACCGGGGAGCTGTTTTTT

D gene: TRBD1
J gene: TRBJ2-5
clone size: -
V gene: TRBV7-2
CDR3 protein: CASSPPRGRVGRLGETQYF
CDR3 DNA: TGTGCCAGCAGCCCGCCTAGGGGGCGGGTAGGGCGTTTAGGAGAGACCCAGTACTTC

D gene: -
J gene: TRBJ2-7
clone size: -
V gene: TRBV30
CDR3 protein: CASQKRGTNEQYF
CDR3 DNA: TGTGCCTCACAAAAACGCGGGACCAACGAGCAGTACTTC

D gene: TRBD1
J gene: TRBJ2-7
clone size: -
V gene: TRBV5-6
CDR3 protein: CASSLGTGTEQYF
CDR3 DNA: TGTGCCAGCAGCTTGGGGACAGGGACCGAGCAGTACTTC

D gene: -
J gene: TRBJ1-1
clone size: -
V gene: TRBV9
CDR3 protein: CASSVEQGGDTEAFF
CDR3 DNA: TGTGCCAGCAGCGTAGAACAGGGTGGAGACACTGAAGCTTTCTTT

D gene: TRBD2
J gene: TRBJ2-1
clone size: -
V gene: TRBV5-8
CDR3 protein: CASSLGLAGPIYNEQFF
CDR3 DNA: TGTGCCAGCAGCTTGGGCCTAGCGGGACCGATCTACAATGAGCAGTTCTTC

D gene: -
J gene: TRBJ2-3
clone size: -
V gene: TRBV9
CDR3 protein: CASSAGTIDTQYF
CDR3 DNA: TGTGCCAGCAGCGCAGGAACCATAGATACGCAGTATTTT

D gene: TRBD1
J gene: TRBJ2-3
clone size: -
V gene: TRBV11-2
CDR3 protein: CASSLALGQGARDTQYF
CDR3 DNA: TGTGCCAGCAGCTTAGCTCTGGGACAGGGGGCGAGAGATACGCAGTATTTT

D gene: TRBD1
J gene: TRBJ2-1
clone size: -
V gene: TRBV29-1
CDR3 protein: CSVDHPPQRQGANEQFF
CDR3 DNA: TGCAGCGTTGACCACCCCCCCCAGCGCCAGGGGGCGAATGAGCAGTTCTTC

D gene: -
J gene: TRBJ2-1
clone size: -
V gene: TRBV11-2
CDR3 protein: CASSLDLTLRFREQFF
CDR3 DNA: TGTGCCAGCAGCTTAGATTTGACTCTCCGATTTAGGGAGCAGTTCTTC

D gene: TRBD2
J gene: TRBJ2-3
clone size: -
V gene: TRBV25-1
CDR3 protein: CASSSRTSGTDTQYF
CDR3 DNA: TGTGCCAGCAGTTCCCGGACTAGCGGCACAGATACGCAGTATTTT

D gene: TRBD1
J gene: TRBJ1-5
clone size: -
V gene: TRBV19
CDR3 protein: CASRKERTGVDQPQHF
CDR3 DNA: TGTGCCAGTAGGAAGGAAAGGACAGGGGTGGACCAGCCCCAGCATTTT

D gene: TRBD1
J gene: TRBJ2-7
clone size: -
V gene: TRBV2
CDR3 protein: CASSVGARTGFEQYF
CDR3 DNA: TGTGCCAGCAGTGTGGGGGCCAGGACAGGGTTCGAGCAGTACTTC

D gene: TRBD2
J gene: TRBJ2-1
clone size: -
V gene: TRBV28
CDR3 protein: CASSFGGRANNEQFF
CDR3 DNA: TGTGCCAGCAGTTTCGGCGGGAGGGCCAACAATGAGCAGTTCTTC

D gene: -
J gene: TRBJ1-1
clone size: -
V gene: TRBV25-1
CDR3 protein: CASSEAVSGNTEAFF
CDR3 DNA: TGTGCCAGCAGTGAAGCGGTGTCCGGGAACACTGAAGCTTTCTTT

D gene: TRBD1
J gene: TRBJ1-5
clone size: -
V gene: TRBV6-1
CDR3 protein: CASSRRDRDQPQHF
CDR3 DNA: TGTGCCAGCAGTAGACGGGACAGGGATCAGCCCCAGCATTTT

D gene: -
J gene: TRBJ1-4
clone size: few
V gene: TRBV5-5
CDR3 protein: CASSLDGHPNEKLFF
CDR3 DNA: TGTGCCAGCAGCTTGGATGGACACCCTAATGAAAAACTGTTTTTT

D gene: -
J gene: TRBJ2-2
clone size: few
V gene: TRBV20-1
CDR3 protein: CSARDSGGLFF
CDR3 DNA: TGCAGTGCTAGAGATTCCGGGGGGCTGTTTTTT

D gene: -
J gene: TRBJ1-2
clone size: few
V gene: TRBV5-1
CDR3 protein: CASSLGRDYGYTF
CDR3 DNA: TGCGCCAGCAGCTTGGGCAGGGACTATGGCTACACCTTC

D gene: -
J gene: TRBJ1-4
clone size: once
V gene: TRBV23-1
CDR3 protein: CASSQCNREEKLFF
CDR3 DNA: TGCGCCAGCAGTCAATGTAACAGGGAAGAAAAACTGTTTTTT

D gene: -
J gene: TRBJ1-4
clone size: -
V gene: TRBV28
CDR3 protein: CASTLGGGAEFVPSATNEKLFF
CDR3 DNA: TGTGCCAGCACCCTGGGGGGGGGCGCCGAGTTTGTCCCCTCTGCAACTAATGAAAAACTGTTTTTT

D gene: TRBD2
J gene: TRBJ2-7
clone size: -
V gene: TRBV7-2
CDR3 protein: CATDVGGEQYF
CDR3 DNA: TGTGCCACCGATGTGGGAGGGGAGCAGTACTTC

D gene: -
J gene: TRBJ1-5
clone size: -
V gene: TRBV27
CDR3 protein: CASSLFGEDQPQHF
CDR3 DNA: TGTGCCAGCAGTTTATTCGGGGAGGATCAGCCCCAGCATTTT

D gene: TRBD2
J gene: TRBJ2-5
clone size: -
V gene: TRBV5-1
CDR3 protein: CASSPGTSGEETQYF
CDR3 DNA: TGCGCCAGCAGCCCGGGGACTAGCGGGGAAGAGACCCAGTACTTC

D gene: -
J gene: TRBJ2-7
clone size: -
V gene: TRBV28
CDR3 protein: CASSPDRPSYEQYF
CDR3 DNA: TGTGCCAGCAGCCCCGACAGACCCTCCTACGAGCAGTACTTC

D gene: -
J gene: TRBJ2-1
clone size: -
V gene: TRBV18
CDR3 protein: CASSPPLGGDNEQFF
CDR3 DNA: TGTGCCAGCTCACCACCCTTAGGGGGGGACAATGAGCAGTTCTTC

D gene: -
J gene: TRBJ2-7
clone size: -
V gene: TRBV19
CDR3 protein: CASSIAPDSHEQYF
CDR3 DNA: TGTGCCAGTAGTATAGCCCCGGACTCCCACGAGCAGTACTTC

D gene: -
J gene: TRBJ2-4
clone size: few
V gene: TRBV5-6
CDR3 protein: CASASGLRKNIQYF
CDR3 DNA: TGTGCCAGCGCTTCGGGACTCCGAAAAAACATTCAGTACTTC

D gene: -
J gene: TRBJ2-4
clone size: few
V gene: TRBV4-3
CDR3 protein: CASSLDFRVAKNIQYF
CDR3 DNA: TGCGCCAGCAGCCTAGATTTTCGGGTAGCCAAAAACATTCAGTACTTC

D gene: TRBD2
J gene: TRBJ2-1
clone size: -
V gene: TRBV4-3
CDR3 protein: CASSQDPLAGKFF
CDR3 DNA: TGCGCCAGCAGCCAAGATCCACTAGCGGGAAAGTTCTTC

D gene: TRBD1
J gene: TRBJ2-7
clone size: -
V gene: TRBV25-1
CDR3 protein: CASSLRSGTGHEQYF
CDR3 DNA: TGTGCCAGCAGTCTTCGTTCCGGGACAGGGCACGAGCAGTACTTC

D gene: TRBD2
J gene: TRBJ2-7
clone size: -
V gene: TRBV18
CDR3 protein: CASSPSGRNYEQYF
CDR3 DNA: TGTGCCAGCTCACCGAGCGGGAGGAACTACGAGCAGTACTTC

D gene: TRBD1
J gene: TRBJ1-2
clone size: -
V gene: TRBV5-6
CDR3 protein: CASSLPPGQGARGYTF
CDR3 DNA: TGTGCCAGCAGCTTGCCCCCGGGACAGGGGGCCCGTGGCTACACCTTC

D gene: TRBD2
J gene: TRBJ2-7
clone size: -
V gene: TRBV4-2
CDR3 protein: CASSGLAEGPYEQYF
CDR3 DNA: TGTGCCAGCAGCGGCCTAGCGGAGGGGCCCTACGAGCAGTACTTC

D gene: -
J gene: TRBJ1-2
clone size: few
V gene: TRBV6-1
CDR3 protein: CASSGYRALGLDGYTF
CDR3 DNA: TGTGCCAGCAGTGGGTACAGGGCCCTCGGTTTGGATGGCTACACCTTC

D gene: -
J gene: TRBJ2-2
clone size: once
V gene: TRBV18
CDR3 protein: CASSPAIVQGVCTGELFF
CDR3 DNA: TGTGCCAGCTCACCAGCGATCGTGCAGGGTGTGTGCACCGGGGAGCTGTTTTTT

D gene: TRBD2
J gene: TRBJ2-1
clone size: few
V gene: TRBV27
CDR3 protein: CASSPGLAGDPNEQFF
CDR3 DNA: TGTGCCAGCAGTCCGGGACTAGCGGGAGATCCTAATGAGCAGTTCTTC

D gene: -
J gene: TRBJ2-3
clone size: few
V gene: TRBV30
CDR3 protein: CAWSVGPGVDTQYF
CDR3 DNA: TGTGCCTGGAGTGTCGGGCCAGGGGTAGATACGCAGTATTTT

D gene: TRBD2
J gene: TRBJ2-7
clone size: -
V gene: TRBV27
CDR3 protein: CASSSRHGRASGPGAIYEQYF
CDR3 DNA: TGTGCCAGCAGTTCAAGGCACGGTAGGGCTAGCGGTCCTGGGGCAATCTACGAGCAGTACTTC

D gene: -
J gene: TRBJ2-2
clone size: -
V gene: TRBV12-5
CDR3 protein: CASGLSPEVKFPTGELFF
CDR3 DNA: TGTGCTAGTGGTTTGTCCCCCGAGGTGAAGTTTCCTACTGGGGAGCTGTTTTTT

D gene: TRBD1
J gene: TRBJ1-1
clone size: -
V gene: TRBV5-1
CDR3 protein: CASSWGDRGIPNTEAFF
CDR3 DNA: TGCGCCAGCAGCTGGGGGGACAGGGGCATTCCGAACACTGAAGCTTTCTTT

D gene: TRBD1
J gene: TRBJ2-7
clone size: once
V gene: TRBV15
CDR3 protein: CATGVDRTDHEQYF
CDR3 DNA: TGTGCCACGGGGGTGGACAGGACGGACCACGAGCAGTACTTC

D gene: -
J gene: TRBJ1-5
clone size: -
V gene: TRBV5-4
CDR3 protein: CASSLRGSNQPQHF
CDR3 DNA: TGTGCCAGCAGCTTACGGGGGAGCAATCAGCCCCAGCATTTT

D gene: TRBD2
J gene: TRBJ2-1
clone size: -
V gene: TRBV5-6
CDR3 protein: CASSLWGRVGIPSYNEQFF
CDR3 DNA: TGTGCCAGCAGCTTGTGGGGGAGGGTCGGAATCCCCTCCTACAATGAGCAGTTCTTC

D gene: -
J gene: TRBJ1-1
clone size: once
V gene: TRBV27
CDR3 protein: CASKPTQNTEAFF
CDR3 DNA: TGTGCCAGCAAACCCACACAGAACACTGAAGCTTTCTTT

D gene: TRBD1
J gene: TRBJ1-1
clone size: -
V gene: TRBV27
CDR3 protein: CASTSLPGQMNTEAFF
CDR3 DNA: TGTGCCAGCACCTCTCTCCCGGGACAGATGAACACTGAAGCTTTCTTT

D gene: TRBD2
J gene: TRBJ2-7
clone size: -
V gene: TRBV27
CDR3 protein: CASSLTSGRRSYEQYF
CDR3 DNA: TGTGCCAGCAGTTTAACTAGCGGGAGACGAAGCTACGAGCAGTACTTC

D gene: TRBD2
J gene: TRBJ2-3
clone size: -
V gene: TRBV6-4
CDR3 protein: CASTPTGGPSDTQYF
CDR3 DNA: TGTGCCAGCACCCCTACGGGAGGGCCATCAGATACGCAGTATTTT